This T cell receptor (beta chain) comes out of a study of blood T cells in healthy people across ages. This clonotype was recorded a few times. One junction end disagrees with the germline gene, perhaps due to a read error. Germline assignment: CDR1 MNHEY and CDR2 SVGEGT. CDR3 length: 14 amino acids. With a J-beta primer mix and a sample-barcoded 5' primer, a second PCR ran roughly 6 to 12 cycles. MiXCR, run by TCRdb on the 5' RACE reads, gives a single entry per CDR3 protein. The sample has around 520,000 distinct CDR3 sequences; 27% are singletons. These data also featured in a second study, about T cells of mothers and their children.

The rearrangement links TRBV6-2 or TRBV6-3 to TRBJ2-5, with D perhaps matching TRBD1 (5 bases). The end of the DNA is better explained by TRBJ2-7, so the J call may be wrong. The sample consisted of blood. This receptor was taken from a boy aged 2 to 10 in good health. Here the CDR3 reads CTSRVWYNPYEQYF. Written as DNA, the CDR3 is TGTACCAGCAGGGTCTGGTATAATCCCTACGAGCAGTACTTC.